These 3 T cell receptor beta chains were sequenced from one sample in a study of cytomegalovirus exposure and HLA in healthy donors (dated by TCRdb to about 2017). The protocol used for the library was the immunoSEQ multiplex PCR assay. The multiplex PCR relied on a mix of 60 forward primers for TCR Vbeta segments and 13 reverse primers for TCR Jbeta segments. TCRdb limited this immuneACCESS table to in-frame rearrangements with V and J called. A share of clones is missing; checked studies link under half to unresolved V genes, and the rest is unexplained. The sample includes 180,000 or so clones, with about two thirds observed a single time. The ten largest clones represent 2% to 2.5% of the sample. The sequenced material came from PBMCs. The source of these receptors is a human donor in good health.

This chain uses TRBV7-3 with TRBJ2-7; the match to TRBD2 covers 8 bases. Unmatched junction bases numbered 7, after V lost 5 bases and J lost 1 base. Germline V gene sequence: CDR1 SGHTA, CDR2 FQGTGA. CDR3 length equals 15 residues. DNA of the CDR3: TGTGCCAGCAGCCCGGGGGGGGGCAGGTCCTACGAGCAGTACTTC. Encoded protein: CASSPGGGRSYEQYF.

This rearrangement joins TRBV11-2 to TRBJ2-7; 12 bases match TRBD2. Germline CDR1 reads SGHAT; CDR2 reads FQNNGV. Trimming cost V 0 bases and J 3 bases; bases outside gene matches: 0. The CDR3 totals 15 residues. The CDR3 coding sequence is TGTGCCAGCAGCTTAGAACTAGCGGGGGGCTACGAGCAGTACTTC. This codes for CASSLELAGGYEQYF.

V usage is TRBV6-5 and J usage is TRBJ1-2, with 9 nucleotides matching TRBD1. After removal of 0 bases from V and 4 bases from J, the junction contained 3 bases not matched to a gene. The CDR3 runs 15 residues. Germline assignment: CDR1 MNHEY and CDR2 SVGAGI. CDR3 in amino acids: CASSYSRDRAYGYTF. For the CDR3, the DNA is TGTGCCAGCAGTTACTCGAGGGACAGGGCCTATGGCTACACCTTC.